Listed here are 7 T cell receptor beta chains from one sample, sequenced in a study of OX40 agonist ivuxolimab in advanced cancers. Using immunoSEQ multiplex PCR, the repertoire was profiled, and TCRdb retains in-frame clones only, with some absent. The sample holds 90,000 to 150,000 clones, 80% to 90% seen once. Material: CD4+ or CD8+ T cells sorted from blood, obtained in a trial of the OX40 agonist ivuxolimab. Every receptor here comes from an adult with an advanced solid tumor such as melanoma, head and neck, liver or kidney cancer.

The chain's CDR3 is CASSWEDSYGYTF. In DNA, the CDR3 is TGTGCCAGCAGCTGGGAAGACAGCTATGGCTACACCTTC. The chain uses TRBV7-2 and TRBJ1-2, with a tentative D call TRBD1 (5 bases). Trimming pared 4 bases from V and 4 bases from J, leaving 10 bases between. CDR1 is SGHTA and CDR2 is FQGNSA in the germline V gene. The CDR3 totals 13 residues.

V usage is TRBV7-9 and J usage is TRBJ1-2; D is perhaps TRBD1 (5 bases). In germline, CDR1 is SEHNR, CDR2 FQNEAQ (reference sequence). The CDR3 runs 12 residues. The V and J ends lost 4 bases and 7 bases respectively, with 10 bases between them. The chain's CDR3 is CASSSGSGGYTF. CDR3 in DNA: TGTGCCAGCAGCTCAGGGTCGGGTGGCTACACCTTC.

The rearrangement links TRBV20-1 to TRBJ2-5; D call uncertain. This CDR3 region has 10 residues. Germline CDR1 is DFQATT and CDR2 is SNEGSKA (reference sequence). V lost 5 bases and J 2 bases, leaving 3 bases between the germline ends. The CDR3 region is CSAGQETQYF. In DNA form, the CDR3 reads TGCAGTGCTGGGCAAGAGACCCAGTACTTC.

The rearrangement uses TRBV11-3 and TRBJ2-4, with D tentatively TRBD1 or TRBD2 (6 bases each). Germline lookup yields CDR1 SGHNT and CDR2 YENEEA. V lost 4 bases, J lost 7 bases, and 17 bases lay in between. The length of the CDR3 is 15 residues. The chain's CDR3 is CASSSGDSTGNIQYF. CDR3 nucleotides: TGTGCCAGCAGCTCGGGGGACTCAACAGGGAACATTCAGTACTTC.

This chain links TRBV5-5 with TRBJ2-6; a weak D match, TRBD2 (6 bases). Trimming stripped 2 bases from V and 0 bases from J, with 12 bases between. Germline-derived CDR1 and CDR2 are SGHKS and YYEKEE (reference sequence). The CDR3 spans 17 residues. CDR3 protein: CASSFSGLISGANVLTF. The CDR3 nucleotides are TGTGCCAGCAGCTTCTCGGGACTCATCTCTGGGGCCAACGTCCTGACTTTC.

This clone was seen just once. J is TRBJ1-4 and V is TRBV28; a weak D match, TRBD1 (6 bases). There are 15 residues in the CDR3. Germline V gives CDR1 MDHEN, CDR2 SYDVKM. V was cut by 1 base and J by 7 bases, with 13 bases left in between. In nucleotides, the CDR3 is TGTGCCAGCAGTTTATCACAGGGAGTGAGTGAAAAACTGTTTTTT. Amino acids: CASSLSQGVSEKLFF.

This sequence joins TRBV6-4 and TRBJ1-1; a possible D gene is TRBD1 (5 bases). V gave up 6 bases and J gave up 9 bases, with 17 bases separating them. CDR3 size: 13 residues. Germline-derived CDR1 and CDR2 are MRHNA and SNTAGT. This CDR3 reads CASSRELDSQAFF. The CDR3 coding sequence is TGTGCCAGCAGCAGGGAACTCGACAGTCAAGCTTTCTTT.